The next 2 T cell receptor beta chains were all read from a single sample in a study of cytomegalovirus exposure and HLA in healthy donors. This PCR relied on a set of 60 Vbeta primers and 13 Jbeta primers. Produced via immunoSEQ multiplex PCR; TCRdb's table is partial and in-frame only. The sample records 150,000 or so clones, about 80% being singletons. Sequencing was carried out using PBMCs. These receptors originate from a woman in her thirties or forties in good health and CMV-seronegative.

This clone occurred once. The chain carries TRBV7-3 and TRBJ2-2, with 9 bases identical to TRBD2. Germline V gene data show CDR1 as SGHTA and CDR2 as FQGTGA. Unmatched junction bases numbered 14, after V lost 3 bases and J lost 6 bases. This CDR3 contains 18 residues. The chain's CDR3 is CASSFIQAGGGFAGELFF. In DNA form, the CDR3 reads TGTGCCAGCAGCTTCATTCAAGCGGGGGGTGGGTTCGCCGGGGAGCTGTTTTTT.

The rearrangement links TRBV19 to TRBJ2-4, with D perhaps TRBD2 (5 bases). The CDR3 contains 15 residues. Germline assignment: CDR1 LNHDA and CDR2 SQIVND (reference sequence). Deletions cut 4 bases from V and 10 bases from J, with 20 bases between. The CDR3 reads CASSRNGRRTPIQYF. The DNA for the CDR3 is TGTGCCAGTAGTAGGAATGGTAGGAGGACCCCGATTCAGTACTTC. Full variable domain (outside the CDR3, taken from reference TRBV19 and TRBJ2-4): DGGITQSPKYLFRKEGQNVTLSCEQNLNHDAMYWYRQDPGQGLRLIYYSQIVNDFQKGDIAEGYSVSREKKESFPLTVTSAQKNPTAFYLCASSRNGRRTPIQYFGAGTRLSVL.